This T cell receptor beta chain was sequenced during a study of blood T cell repertoires in COVID-19 (dated by TCRdb to 2019 to 2021). A note on the overall study: The collaborator samples originated in the United States, Italy and Spain and spanned the acute and convalescent phases of COVID-19. The material from the prospective study consisted of cDNA or gDNA derived from T cells, B-cell-depleted T cells, or PBMCs. Subjects who had been exposed to COVID-19, were actively infected with it, or had recovered from it provided the deeply sampled blood TCRbeta repertoires that made up the dataset. The repertoires were made available in a free public database intended to serve as a resource for research on the immune response to SARS-CoV-2. Samples came from the ongoing ImmuneRACE study (first 160 participants) plus 1,254 subjects from 6 global collaborators. Nearly every sample came with metadata listing a de-identified subject ID, COVID-19 status, age in years and sex. Where available, HLA class I and class II types were taken from metadata supplied by the sample provider and were not determined by assay-based typing.

The trim is 5 bases for V and 1 base for J, with a gap of 18 bases between the germline ends. From the germline V gene, CDR1 is MNHEY and CDR2 is SVGEGT. The cysteine opens and the phenylalanine closes a CDR3 of 17 amino acids. Only the CDR3 region is kept as DNA, spanning 51 bases read in frame from base 1. The immunoSEQ Assay, a bias-controlled multiplex PCR, was used to amplify TCRbeta CDR3 regions from genomic DNA. In the source study's methods: The number of nucleated cells in each sample was estimated from the amplification of reference gene primers within the assay. To quantify the absolute abundance of each unique TCRbeta CDR3 rearrangement, sequence reads were collapsed and filtered. For each sample, productive Simpson clonality was calculated by taking the square root of Simpson's diversity index across productive rearrangements. This is the immuneACCESS table as TCRdb keeps it, with only in-frame sequences that have V and J called. A part of the clones is gone; compared with another copy, unresolved V genes explain less than half, and the rest is unexplained. The V and J calls and the clone size are those of that table, but D and trimming were determined from the DNA. A total of about 170,000 clones appear in this sample, approximately 82% of them only once. The ten top clones hold under 4.5% of the sample.

What the authors observed across the whole study: The amount of clinical and demographic metadata varied by source and participant and was provided uncurated.

About this clone itself: Its antigen target is currently unknown. Base quality data are lacking; no much larger clone is found one base away.

In the prospective study, participants were roughly 18 to 100 years old, resided in 25 or so geographic areas of the United States, and were enrolled through a virtual design. To assign participants to cohorts, the prospective study relied on clinical history that participants themselves reported in a screening survey and a study questionnaire. Recovered participants in ImmuneRACE Cohort 3 were defined by two consecutive negative NP/OP PCR tests, clearance by a healthcare professional, or resolution of symptoms. Each participant in the prospective study had whole blood, serum and a nasopharyngeal or oropharyngeal swab collected by mobile phlebotomists. Prospective study participants could optionally give additional blood draws and questionnaires over an approximately 2-month period. Prospective study blood samples were shipped either frozen or at room temperature before DNA extraction.

Rearrangement joined TRBV6-2 or TRBV6-3 to TRBJ2-1; D gene: possibly TRBD1, on 6 matching bases. The specimen sequenced was PBMCs or T cells enriched from blood (not recorded which). The source is a woman in her forties or fifties who had recovered from COVID-19. The DNA is as follows: TGTGCCAGCAGTCTATACGGACAGCCGAAATCCTACAATGAGCAGTTCTTC. Translated, it gives CASSLYGQPKSYNEQFF.